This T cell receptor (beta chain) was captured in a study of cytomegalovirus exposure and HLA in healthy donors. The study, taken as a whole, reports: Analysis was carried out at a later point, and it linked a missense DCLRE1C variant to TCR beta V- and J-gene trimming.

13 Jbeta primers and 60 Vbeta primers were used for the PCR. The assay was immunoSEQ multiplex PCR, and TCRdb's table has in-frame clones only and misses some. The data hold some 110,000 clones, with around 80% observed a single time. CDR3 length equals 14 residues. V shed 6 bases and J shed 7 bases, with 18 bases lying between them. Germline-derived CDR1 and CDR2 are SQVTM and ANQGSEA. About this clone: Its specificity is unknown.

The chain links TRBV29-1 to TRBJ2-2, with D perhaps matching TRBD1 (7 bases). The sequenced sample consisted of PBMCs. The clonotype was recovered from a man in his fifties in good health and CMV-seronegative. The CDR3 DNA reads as TGCAGCGTCGGTGACAGGGACTCGGGCGGGGAGCTGTTTTTT. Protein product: CSVGDRDSGGELFF.